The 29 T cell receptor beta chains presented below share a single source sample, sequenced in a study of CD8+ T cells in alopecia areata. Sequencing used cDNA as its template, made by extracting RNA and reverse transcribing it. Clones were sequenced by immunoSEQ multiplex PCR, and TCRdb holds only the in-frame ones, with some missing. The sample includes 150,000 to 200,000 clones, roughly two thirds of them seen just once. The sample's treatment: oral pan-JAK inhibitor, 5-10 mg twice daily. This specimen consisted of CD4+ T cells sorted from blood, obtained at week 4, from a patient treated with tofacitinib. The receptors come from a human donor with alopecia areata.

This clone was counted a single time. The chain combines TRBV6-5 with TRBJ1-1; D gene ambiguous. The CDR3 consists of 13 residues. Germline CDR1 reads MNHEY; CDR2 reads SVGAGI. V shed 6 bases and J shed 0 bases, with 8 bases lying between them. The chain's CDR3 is CASSLNMNTEAFF. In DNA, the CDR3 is TGTGCCAGCAGCCTTAACATGAACACTGAAGCTTTCTTT.

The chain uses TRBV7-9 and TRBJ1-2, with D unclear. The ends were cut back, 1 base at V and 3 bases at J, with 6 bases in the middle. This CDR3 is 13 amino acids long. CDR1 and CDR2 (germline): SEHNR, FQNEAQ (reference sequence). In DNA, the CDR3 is TGTGCCAGCAGCTTAGGAGGGTACTATGGCTACACCTTC. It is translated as CASSLGGYYGYTF.

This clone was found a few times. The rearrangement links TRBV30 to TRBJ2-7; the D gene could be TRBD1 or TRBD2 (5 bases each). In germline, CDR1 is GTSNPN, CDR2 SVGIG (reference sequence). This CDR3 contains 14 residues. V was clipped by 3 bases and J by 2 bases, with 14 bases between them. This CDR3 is CAWSYGGYPYEQYF. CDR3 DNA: TGTGCCTGGAGCTATGGGGGATATCCCTACGAGCAGTACTTC.

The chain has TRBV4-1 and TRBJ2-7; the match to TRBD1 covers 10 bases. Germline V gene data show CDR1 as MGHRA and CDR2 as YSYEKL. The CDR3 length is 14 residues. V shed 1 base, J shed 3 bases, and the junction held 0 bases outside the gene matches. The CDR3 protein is CASSQGDRGYEQYF. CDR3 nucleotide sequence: TGCGCCAGCAGCCAAGGGGACAGGGGCTACGAGCAGTACTTC.

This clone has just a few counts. CDR3 DNA sequence: TGTGCCATCAGAAGGACTAGCGGGGGGGCCGGTAATGAGCAGTTCTTC. This sequence encodes CAIRRTSGGAGNEQFF. V and J are TRBV10-3 and TRBJ2-1; 15 bases fit TRBD2. V lost 6 bases to trimming and J lost 7 bases; unmatched junction nucleotides: 7. CDR1 ENHRY and CDR2 SYGVKD come from the germline V gene. The CDR3 is 16 residues long.

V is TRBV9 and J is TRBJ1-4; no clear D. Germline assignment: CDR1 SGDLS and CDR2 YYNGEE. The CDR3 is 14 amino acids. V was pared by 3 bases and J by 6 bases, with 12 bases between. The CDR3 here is CASSGDNRDEKLFF. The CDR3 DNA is TGTGCCAGCAGCGGTGATAACCGAGATGAAAAACTGTTTTTT.

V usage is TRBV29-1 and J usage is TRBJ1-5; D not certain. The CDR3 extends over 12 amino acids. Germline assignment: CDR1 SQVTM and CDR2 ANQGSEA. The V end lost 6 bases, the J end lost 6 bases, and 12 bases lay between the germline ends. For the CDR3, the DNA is TGCAGCGTGAGGGAGGGATCTCAGCCCCAGCATTTT. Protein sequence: CSVREGSQPQHF.

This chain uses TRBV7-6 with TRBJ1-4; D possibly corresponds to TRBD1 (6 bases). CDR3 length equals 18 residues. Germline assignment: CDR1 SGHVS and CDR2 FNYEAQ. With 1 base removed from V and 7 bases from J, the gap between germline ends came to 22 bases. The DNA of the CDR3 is TGTGCCAGCAGCTTAGGATCATTCTTGAGGGACAATGGTGAAAAACTGTTTTTT. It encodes CASSLGSFLRDNGEKLFF.

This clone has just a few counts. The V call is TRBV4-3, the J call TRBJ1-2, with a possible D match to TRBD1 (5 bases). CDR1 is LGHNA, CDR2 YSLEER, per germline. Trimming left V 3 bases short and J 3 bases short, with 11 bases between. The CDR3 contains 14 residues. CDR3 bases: TGCGCCAGCAGCCAGGGACCGGGGGACTATGGCTACACCTTC. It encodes CASSQGPGDYGYTF.

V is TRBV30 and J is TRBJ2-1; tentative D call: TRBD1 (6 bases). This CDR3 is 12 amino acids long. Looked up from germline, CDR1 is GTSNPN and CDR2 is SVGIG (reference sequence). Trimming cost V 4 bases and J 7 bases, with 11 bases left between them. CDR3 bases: TGTGCCTGGACGGGACACCTTAATGAGCAGTTCTTC. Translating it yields CAWTGHLNEQFF.

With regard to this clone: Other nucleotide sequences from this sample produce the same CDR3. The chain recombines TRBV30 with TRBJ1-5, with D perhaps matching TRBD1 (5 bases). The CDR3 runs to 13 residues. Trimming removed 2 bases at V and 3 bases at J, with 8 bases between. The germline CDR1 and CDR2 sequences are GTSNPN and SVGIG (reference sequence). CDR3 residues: CAWSPQVNQPQHF. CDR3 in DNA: TGTGCCTGGAGTCCACAGGTCAATCAGCCCCAGCATTTT.

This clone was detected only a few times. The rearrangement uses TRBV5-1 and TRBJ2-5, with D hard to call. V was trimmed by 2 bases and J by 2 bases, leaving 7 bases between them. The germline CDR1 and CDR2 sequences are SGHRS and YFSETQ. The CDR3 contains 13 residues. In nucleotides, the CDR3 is TGCGCCAGCAGCTTTGAATCTCAAGAGACCCAGTACTTC. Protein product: CASSFESQETQYF. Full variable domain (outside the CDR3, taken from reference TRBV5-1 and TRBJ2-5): KAGVTQTPRYLIKTRGQQVTLSCSPISGHRSVSWYQQTPGQGLQFLFEYFSETQRNKGNFPGRFSGRQFSNSRSEMNVSTLELGDSALYLCASSFESQETQYFGPGTRLLVL.

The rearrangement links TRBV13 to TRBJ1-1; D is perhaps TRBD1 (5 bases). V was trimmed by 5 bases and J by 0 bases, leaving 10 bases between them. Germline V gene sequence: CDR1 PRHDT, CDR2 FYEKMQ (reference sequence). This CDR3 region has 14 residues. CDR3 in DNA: TGTGCCAGCAGCCTCAGGGTTATGAACACTGAAGCTTTCTTT. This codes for CASSLRVMNTEAFF.

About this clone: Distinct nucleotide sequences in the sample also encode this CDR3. CDR3 nucleotides: TGCAGTGCTAGAGGTTACAATGAGCAGTTCTTC. It translates to CSARGYNEQFF. The chain recombines TRBV20-1 with TRBJ2-1; D is undetermined. V was cut by 1 base and J by 4 bases, with 2 bases left in between. The CDR3 loop spans 11 amino acids. Germline-derived CDR1 and CDR2 are DFQATT and SNEGSKA (reference sequence).

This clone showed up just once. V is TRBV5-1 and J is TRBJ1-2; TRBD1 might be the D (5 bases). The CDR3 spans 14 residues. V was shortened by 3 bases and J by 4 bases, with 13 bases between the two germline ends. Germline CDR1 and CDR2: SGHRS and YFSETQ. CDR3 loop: CASSSGTSGYGYTF. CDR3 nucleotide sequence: TGCGCCAGCAGCTCTGGGACTTCTGGCTATGGCTACACCTTC. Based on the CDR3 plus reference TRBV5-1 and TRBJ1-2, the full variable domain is KAGVTQTPRYLIKTRGQQVTLSCSPISGHRSVSWYQQTPGQGLQFLFEYFSETQRNKGNFPGRFSGRQFSNSRSEMNVSTLELGDSALYLCASSSGTSGYGYTFGSGTRLTVV.

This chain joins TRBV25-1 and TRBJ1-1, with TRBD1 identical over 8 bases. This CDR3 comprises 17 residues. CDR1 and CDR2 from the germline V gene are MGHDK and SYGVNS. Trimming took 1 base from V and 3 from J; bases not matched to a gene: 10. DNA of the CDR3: TGTGCCAGCAGTGAATTCCCAGGGGGCATAGGAGACACTGAAGCTTTCTTT. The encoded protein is CASSEFPGGIGDTEAFF.

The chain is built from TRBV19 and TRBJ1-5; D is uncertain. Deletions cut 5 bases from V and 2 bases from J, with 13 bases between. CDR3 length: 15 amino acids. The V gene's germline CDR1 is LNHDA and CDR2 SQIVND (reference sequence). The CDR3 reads CASSLGQVGNQPQHF. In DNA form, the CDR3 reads TGTGCCAGTAGTCTAGGTCAGGTGGGCAATCAGCCCCAGCATTTT.

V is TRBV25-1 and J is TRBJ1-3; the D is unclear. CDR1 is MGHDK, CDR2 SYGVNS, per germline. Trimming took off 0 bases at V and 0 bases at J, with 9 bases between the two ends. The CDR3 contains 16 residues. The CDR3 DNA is TGTGCCAGCAGTGAATATTCGAGAATCTCTGGAAACACCATATATTTT. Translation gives CASSEYSRISGNTIYF.

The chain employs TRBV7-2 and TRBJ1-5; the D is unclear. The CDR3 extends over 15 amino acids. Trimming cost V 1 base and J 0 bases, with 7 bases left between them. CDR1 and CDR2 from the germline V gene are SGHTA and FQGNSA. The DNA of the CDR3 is TGTGCCAGCAGCTTAGTTGGAGATAGCAATCAGCCCCAGCATTTT. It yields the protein CASSLVGDSNQPQHF. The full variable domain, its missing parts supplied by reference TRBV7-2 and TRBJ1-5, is GAGVSQSPSNKVTEKGKDVELRCDPISGHTALYWYRQSLGQGLEFLIYFQGNSAPDKSGLPSDRFSAERTGGSVSTLTIQRTQQEDSAVYLCASSLVGDSNQPQHFGDGTRLSIL.

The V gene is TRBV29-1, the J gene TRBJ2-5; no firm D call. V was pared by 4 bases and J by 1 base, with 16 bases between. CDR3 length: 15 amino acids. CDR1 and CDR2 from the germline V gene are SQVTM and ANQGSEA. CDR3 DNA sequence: TGCAGCGTTGTTTACAGAAAAGGCATCCAAGAGACCCAGTACTTC. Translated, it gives CSVVYRKGIQETQYF.

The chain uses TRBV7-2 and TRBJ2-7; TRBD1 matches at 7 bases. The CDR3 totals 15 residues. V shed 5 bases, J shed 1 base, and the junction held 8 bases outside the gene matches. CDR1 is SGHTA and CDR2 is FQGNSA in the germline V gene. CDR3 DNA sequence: TGTGCCAGCAGCCAGGACAGGCCCTCTTCCTACGAGCAGTACTTC. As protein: CASSQDRPSSYEQYF.

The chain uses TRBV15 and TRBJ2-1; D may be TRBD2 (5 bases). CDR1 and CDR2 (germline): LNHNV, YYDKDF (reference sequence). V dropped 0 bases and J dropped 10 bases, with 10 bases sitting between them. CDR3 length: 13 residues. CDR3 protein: CATSREEGGEQFF. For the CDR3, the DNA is TGTGCCACCAGCAGAGAAGAGGGCGGGGAGCAGTTCTTC.

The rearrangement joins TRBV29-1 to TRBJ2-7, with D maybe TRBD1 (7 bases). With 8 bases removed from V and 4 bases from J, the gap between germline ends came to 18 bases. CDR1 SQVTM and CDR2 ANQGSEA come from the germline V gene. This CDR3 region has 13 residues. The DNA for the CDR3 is TGCAGCTCTCCGGAGGGACAGCCATACGAGCAGTACTTC. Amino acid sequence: CSSPEGQPYEQYF.

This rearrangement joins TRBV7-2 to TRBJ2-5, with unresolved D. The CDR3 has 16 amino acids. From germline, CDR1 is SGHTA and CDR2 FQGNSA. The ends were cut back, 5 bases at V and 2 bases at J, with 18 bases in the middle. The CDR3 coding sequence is TGTGCCAGCAGCCTACTTTCGTGGGGATCACAAGAGACCCAGTACTTC. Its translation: CASSLLSWGSQETQYF.

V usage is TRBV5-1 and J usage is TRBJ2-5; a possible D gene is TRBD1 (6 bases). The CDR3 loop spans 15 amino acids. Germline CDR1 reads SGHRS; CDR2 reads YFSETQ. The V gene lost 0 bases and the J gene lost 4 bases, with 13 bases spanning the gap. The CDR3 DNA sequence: TGCGCCAGCAGCTTGGACGGGACACGAGGAGAGACCCAGTACTTC. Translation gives CASSLDGTRGETQYF.

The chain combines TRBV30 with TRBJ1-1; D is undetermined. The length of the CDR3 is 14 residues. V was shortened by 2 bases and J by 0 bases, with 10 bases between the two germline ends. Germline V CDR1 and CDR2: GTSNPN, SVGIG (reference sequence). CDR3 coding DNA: TGTGCCTGGAGTAAGGGAAGTATGAACACTGAAGCTTTCTTT. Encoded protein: CAWSKGSMNTEAFF.

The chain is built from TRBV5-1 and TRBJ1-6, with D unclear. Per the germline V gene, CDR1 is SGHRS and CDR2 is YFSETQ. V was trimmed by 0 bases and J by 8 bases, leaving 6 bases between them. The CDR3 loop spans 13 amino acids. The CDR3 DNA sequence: TGCGCCAGCAGCTTGGTTTCCGATTCACCCCTCCACTTT. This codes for CASSLVSDSPLHF.

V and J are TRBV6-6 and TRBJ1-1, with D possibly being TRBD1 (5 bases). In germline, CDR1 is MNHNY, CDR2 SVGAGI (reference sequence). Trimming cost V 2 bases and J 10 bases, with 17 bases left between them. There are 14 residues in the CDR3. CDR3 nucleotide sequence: TGTGCCAGCAGTTACAGAATGGGGTCCCAGGGAGCTTTCTTT. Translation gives CASSYRMGSQGAFF.

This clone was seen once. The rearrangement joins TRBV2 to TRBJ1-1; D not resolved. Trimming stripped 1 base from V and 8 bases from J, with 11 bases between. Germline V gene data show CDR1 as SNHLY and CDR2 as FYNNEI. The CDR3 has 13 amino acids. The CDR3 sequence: CASSEGSGMEAFF. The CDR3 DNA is TGTGCCAGCAGTGAAGGATCAGGCATGGAAGCTTTCTTT.